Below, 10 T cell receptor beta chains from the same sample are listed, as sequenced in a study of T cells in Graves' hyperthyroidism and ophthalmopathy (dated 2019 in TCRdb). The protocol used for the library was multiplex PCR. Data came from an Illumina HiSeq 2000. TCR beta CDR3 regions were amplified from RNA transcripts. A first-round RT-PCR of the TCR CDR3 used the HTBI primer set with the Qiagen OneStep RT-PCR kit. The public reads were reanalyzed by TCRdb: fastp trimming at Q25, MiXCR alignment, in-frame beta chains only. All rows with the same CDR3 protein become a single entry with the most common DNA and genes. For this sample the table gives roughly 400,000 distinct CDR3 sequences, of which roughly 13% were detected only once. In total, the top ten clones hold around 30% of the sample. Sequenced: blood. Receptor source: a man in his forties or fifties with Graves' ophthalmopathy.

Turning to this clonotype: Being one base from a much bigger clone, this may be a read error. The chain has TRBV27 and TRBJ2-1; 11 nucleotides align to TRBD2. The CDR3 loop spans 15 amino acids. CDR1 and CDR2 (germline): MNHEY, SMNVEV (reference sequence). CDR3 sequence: CASSLVLAGVNERFF. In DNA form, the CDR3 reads TGTGCCAGCAGTTTAGTACTAGCGGGAGTCAATGAGCGGTTCTTC.

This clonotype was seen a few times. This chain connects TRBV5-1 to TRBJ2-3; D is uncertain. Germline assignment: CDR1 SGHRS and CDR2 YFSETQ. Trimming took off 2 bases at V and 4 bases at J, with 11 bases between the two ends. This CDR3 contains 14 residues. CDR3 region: CASSFVGSSDTQYF. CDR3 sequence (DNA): TGCGCCAGCAGCTTCGTCGGGTCTTCAGATACGCAGTATTTT.

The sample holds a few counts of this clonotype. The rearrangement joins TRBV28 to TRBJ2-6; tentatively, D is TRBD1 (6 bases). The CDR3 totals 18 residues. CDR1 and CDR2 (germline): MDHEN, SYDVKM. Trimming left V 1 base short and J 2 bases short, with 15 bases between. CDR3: CASSLFQGSRAGANVLTF. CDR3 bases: TGTGCCAGCAGTTTATTCCAGGGGTCAAGAGCTGGGGCCAACGTCCTGACTTTC.

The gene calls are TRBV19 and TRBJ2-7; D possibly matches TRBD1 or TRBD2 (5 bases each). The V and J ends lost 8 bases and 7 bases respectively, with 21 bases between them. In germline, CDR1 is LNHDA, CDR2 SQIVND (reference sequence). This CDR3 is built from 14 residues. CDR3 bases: TGTGCCAGTGGATCCGGGACCGCGCAAGTGGAGCAGTACTTC. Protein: CASGSGTAQVEQYF.

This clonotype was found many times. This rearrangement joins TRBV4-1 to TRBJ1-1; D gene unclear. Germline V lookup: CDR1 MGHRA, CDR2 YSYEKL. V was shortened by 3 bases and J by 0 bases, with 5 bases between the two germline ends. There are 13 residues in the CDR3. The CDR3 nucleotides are TGCGCCAGCAGCCAGAGGGTGAACACTGAAGCTTTCTTT. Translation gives CASSQRVNTEAFF.

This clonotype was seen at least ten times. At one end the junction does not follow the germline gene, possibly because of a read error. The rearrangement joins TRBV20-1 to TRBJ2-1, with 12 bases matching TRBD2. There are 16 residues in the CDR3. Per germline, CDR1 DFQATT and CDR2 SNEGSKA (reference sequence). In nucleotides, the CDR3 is TGCAGTGCTAGAGAGGTCCTAGCGGGAGGGTACAGTGAGCAGTTCTTC. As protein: CSAREVLAGGYSEQFF.

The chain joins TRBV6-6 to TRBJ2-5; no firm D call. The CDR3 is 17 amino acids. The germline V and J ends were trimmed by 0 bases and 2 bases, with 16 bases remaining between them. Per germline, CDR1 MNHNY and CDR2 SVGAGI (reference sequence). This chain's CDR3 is CASSYSILMARQETQYF. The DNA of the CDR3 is TGTGCCAGCAGTTACTCTATCCTCATGGCGCGACAAGAGACCCAGTACTTC.

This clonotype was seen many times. CDR3 sequence (DNA): TGTGCCAGCAGTTTTCCCGAGACTAGCGGGAGGGGGGAGCTGTTTTTT. This codes for CASSFPETSGRGELFF. The gene calls are TRBV12-3 or TRBV12-4 and TRBJ2-2, with TRBD2 matching 13 bases. The junction had 6 bases not matched to a gene; V was cut back by 3 bases and J by 8 bases. This CDR3 has 16 amino acids.

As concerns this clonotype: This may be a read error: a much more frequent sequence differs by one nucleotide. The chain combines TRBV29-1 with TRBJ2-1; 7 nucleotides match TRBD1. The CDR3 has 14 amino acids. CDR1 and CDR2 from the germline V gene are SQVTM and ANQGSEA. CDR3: CSALTGSSYNEQLF. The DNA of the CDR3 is TGCAGCGCACTGACAGGGAGCTCCTACAATGAGCAGCTCTTC.

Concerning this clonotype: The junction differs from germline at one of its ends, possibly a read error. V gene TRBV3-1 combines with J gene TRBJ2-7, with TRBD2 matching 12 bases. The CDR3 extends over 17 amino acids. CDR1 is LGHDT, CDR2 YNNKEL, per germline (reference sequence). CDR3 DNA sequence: TGTGCCAGCAGCCACTTCCCACTACTAGCGGGAGGTTACGAGCGGTACTTC. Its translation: CASSHFPLLAGGYERYF.